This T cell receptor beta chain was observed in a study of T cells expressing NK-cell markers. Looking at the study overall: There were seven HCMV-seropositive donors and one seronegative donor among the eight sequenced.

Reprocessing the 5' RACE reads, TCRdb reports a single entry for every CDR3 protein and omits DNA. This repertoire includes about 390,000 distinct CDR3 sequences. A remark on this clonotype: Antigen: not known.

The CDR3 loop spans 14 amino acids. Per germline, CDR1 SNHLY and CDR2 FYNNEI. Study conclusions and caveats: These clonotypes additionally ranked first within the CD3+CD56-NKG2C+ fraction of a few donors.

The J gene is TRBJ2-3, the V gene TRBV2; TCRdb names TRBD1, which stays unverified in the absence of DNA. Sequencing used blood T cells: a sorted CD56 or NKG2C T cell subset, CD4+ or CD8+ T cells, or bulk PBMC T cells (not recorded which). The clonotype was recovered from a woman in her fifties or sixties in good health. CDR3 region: CATDRGSQPDTQYF.